Reported below is one T cell receptor (beta chain). Its antigen is not identified. This specimen comes from a study of identical twins. General study results and limits: Models, which agreed with sharing between unrelated individuals, nonetheless underestimated the out-of-frame TCR alpha sharing seen in monozygotic twins.

TCRdb analysed the 5' RACE reads with MiXCR anew, one entry per CDR3 protein. The data show 300,000 or so distinct CDR3 sequences, roughly 9.8% seen once. The length of the CDR3 is 17 residues. Germline CDR1 and CDR2: MNHEY and SMNVEV (reference sequence). V dropped 0 bases and J dropped 4; count of bases not matched to a gene: 2. In addition, the sample was reused for a study of yellow fever vaccine responses in identical twins.

The sequence was collected from a woman younger than 35 in good health. The chain couples TRBV27 to TRBJ2-2, with 13 bases matching TRBD2. The material sequenced was CD8+ T cells sorted from blood. This CDR3 is CASSLSGLAGFTGELFF. CDR3 coding DNA: TGTGCCAGCAGTTTATCGGGACTAGCGGGATTCACCGGGGAGCTGTTTTTT.